A selection of T cell receptor beta chains follows, all from one sample in a study of T cells after yellow fever vaccination. TCRdb redid the calling of the 5' RACE reads with MiXCR, one entry per CDR3 protein. Among 400,000 to 650,000 distinct CDR3 sequences listed, 21% were seen once. The sample in question was PBMCs, obtained approximately 22 days after the first yellow fever vaccination. The receptor source for this set is a man aged 18 to 30 who received the YFV17D yellow fever vaccine. The CDR3 runs from the conserved cysteine through the conserved F or W. The D gene is left open where the match is weak. Clone sizes are given selectively: once, few, many, or a class where the clone is expanded.

many	TRBV28	TRBJ2-3	-	TGTGCCAGCAGCCTCGACCCAGGGGATTCGTGGTCGCATACGCAGTATTTT	CASSLDPGDSWSHTQYF
-	TRBV4-3	TRBJ2-3	-	TGCGCCAGCAGCCAAGGGACCCTTACAGATACGCAGTATTTT	CASSQGTLTDTQYF
-	TRBV5-5	TRBJ2-6	-	TGTGCCAGCGCCCACTCTGGGGCCAACGTCCTGACTTTC	CASAHSGANVLTF
few	TRBV10-3	TRBJ1-2	TRBD1	TGTGCCATCTCAGAATTCCAGACAGAGCAGGGGGATGGCTACACCTTC	CAISEFQTEQGDGYTF
-	TRBV7-2	TRBJ1-5	-	TGTGCCAGCAGCTTTCGGGGACGCAATCAGCCCCAGCATTTT	CASSFRGRNQPQHF
-	TRBV7-9	TRBJ2-5	-	TGTGCCAGCAGCCCGGGGTGGGGGTACCAAGAGACCCAGTACTTC	CASSPGWGYQETQYF
many	TRBV7-3	TRBJ1-1	-	TGTGCCAGCAGCTTATACCCTGGGATCACTGAAGCTTTCTTT	CASSLYPGITEAFF
few	TRBV6-5	TRBJ2-5	TRBD2	TGTGCCAGCAGCCATTTGTGGCGGGGGGGTCGTGAGACCCAGTACTTC	CASSHLWRGGRETQYF
-	TRBV12-3/TRBV12-4	TRBJ2-5	-	TGTGCCAGCAGCCGTAACGGACGGGGAGAAGAGACCCAGTACTTC	CASSRNGRGEETQYF
few	TRBV29-1	TRBJ2-4	TRBD1	TGCAGCGTTGCAGGGGGCCTAAACATTCAGTACTTC	CSVAGGLNIQYF
-	TRBV28	TRBJ1-2	-	TGTGCCAACCACAGGGTGGACTATGGCTACACCTTC	CANHRVDYGYTF
few	TRBV4-2	TRBJ1-2	-	TGTGCCAGCAGCCAAGAGAGGGAAACTGGCTACACCTTC	CASSQERETGYTF